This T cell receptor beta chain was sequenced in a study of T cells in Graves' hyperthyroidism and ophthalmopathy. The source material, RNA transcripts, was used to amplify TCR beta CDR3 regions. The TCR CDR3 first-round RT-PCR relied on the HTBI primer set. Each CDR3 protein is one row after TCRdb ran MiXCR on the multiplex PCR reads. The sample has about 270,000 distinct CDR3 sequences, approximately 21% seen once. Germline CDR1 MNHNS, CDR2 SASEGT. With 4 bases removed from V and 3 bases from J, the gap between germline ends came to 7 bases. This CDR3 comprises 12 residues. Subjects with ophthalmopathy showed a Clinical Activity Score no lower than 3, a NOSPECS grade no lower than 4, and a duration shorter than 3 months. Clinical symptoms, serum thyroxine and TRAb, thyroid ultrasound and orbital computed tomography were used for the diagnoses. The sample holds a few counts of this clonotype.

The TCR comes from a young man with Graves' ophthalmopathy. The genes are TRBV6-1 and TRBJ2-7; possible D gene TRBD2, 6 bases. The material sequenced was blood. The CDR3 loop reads CASSVGGYEQYF. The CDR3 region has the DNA TGTGCCAGCAGTGTCGGGGGCTACGAGCAGTACTTC.